The 9 T cell receptor beta chains below all came from one sample that was sequenced in a study of T cells after yellow fever vaccination. MiXCR, applied by TCRdb to the 5' RACE reads, yields one record per CDR3 protein. The sample contains 70,000 to 80,000 distinct CDR3 sequences, around 7.7% of which appear only once. Source: CD8+ T cells sorted from PBMCs, taken around 10 days after the first yellow fever vaccination. The receptors originated from a man aged 18 to 30 who received the YFV17D yellow fever vaccine.

The table lists this clonotype with many counts. The chain recombines TRBV4-1 with TRBJ2-5; TRBD2 is a possible D gene (6 bases). The V and J ends lost 1 base and 2 bases respectively, with 14 bases between them. The CDR3 extends over 16 amino acids. CDR1 is MGHRA and CDR2 is YSYEKL in the germline V gene. The CDR3 protein is CASSQGGFRGQETQYF. In DNA, the CDR3 is TGCGCCAGCAGCCAAGGCGGGTTCCGGGGGCAAGAGACCCAGTACTTC.

The table lists this clonotype with a few counts. The rearrangement links TRBV9 to TRBJ2-3, with 10 positions matching TRBD2. The length of the CDR3 is 15 residues. Germline V lookup: CDR1 SGDLS, CDR2 YYNGEE. Trimming removed 1 base from V and 5 bases from J; junction bases left unmatched: 4. The CDR3 loop is CASSVSGGAQDTQYF. The CDR3 nucleotides are TGTGCCAGCAGCGTAAGCGGGGGGGCCCAAGATACGCAGTATTTT.

This clonotype was seen many times. The chain employs TRBV27 and TRBJ2-7; no reliable D call. With 8 bases removed from V and 0 bases from J, the gap between germline ends came to 8 bases. Germline values: CDR1 MNHEY, CDR2 SMNVEV (reference sequence). The CDR3 totals 12 residues. For the CDR3, the DNA is TGTGCCAGCGGTACGAGCTCCTACGAGCAGTACTTC. Translated: CASGTSSYEQYF.

There are many counts of this clonotype. The chain combines TRBV6-5 with TRBJ1-1; TRBD1 might be the D (5 bases). Germline CDR1 MNHEY, CDR2 SVGAGI. Trimming removed 0 bases at V and 0 bases at J, with 5 bases between. The CDR3 is made up of 14 amino acids. For the CDR3, the DNA is TGTGCCAGCAGTTACTCGGGGGTGAACACTGAAGCTTTCTTT. Residues: CASSYSGVNTEAFF.

This clonotype showed up just a few times. V gene TRBV5-1 combines with J gene TRBJ1-1, with a tentative D call TRBD1 (6 bases). Trimming took 4 bases from V and 2 from J, leaving 15 bases between them. The germline V gene encodes CDR1 SGHRS and CDR2 YFSETQ. The length of the CDR3 is 15 residues. The CDR3 sequence is CASSHTGGANTEAFF. CDR3 bases: TGCGCCAGCAGCCACACGGGGGGGGCCAACACTGAAGCTTTCTTT.

This clonotype was seen many times. The chain employs TRBV6-5 and TRBJ2-5; D might be TRBD1 (6 bases). Germline lookup yields CDR1 MNHEY and CDR2 SVGAGI. CDR3 length: 16 amino acids. V lost 0 bases to trimming and J lost 1 base, with 12 bases between them. For the CDR3, the DNA is TGTGCCAGCAGTTACTCGATAGAAGGGGGCCAAGAGACCCAGTACTTC. Its translation is CASSYSIEGGQETQYF.

This clonotype was recorded at least ten times. V and J are TRBV4-3 and TRBJ1-2; no reliable D call. Trimming left V 0 bases short and J 6 bases short, with 14 bases between. Germline V CDR1 and CDR2: LGHNA, YSLEER. The CDR3 runs to 15 residues. For the CDR3, the DNA is TGCGCCAGCAGCCAAGATTCAGCGGGGAGAAATGGCTACACCTTC. This sequence encodes CASSQDSAGRNGYTF.

This clonotype showed up many times. The chain has TRBV7-3 and TRBJ2-1; 11 nucleotides align to TRBD2. Germline V lookup: CDR1 SGHTA, CDR2 FQGTGA. The CDR3 runs 17 residues. V lost 3 bases to trimming and J lost 4 bases; unmatched junction nucleotides: 8. The DNA of the CDR3 is TGTGCCAGCAGCTTCCGGGTGGCTAGCGGGGGGTACAATGAGCAGTTCTTC. It is translated as CASSFRVASGGYNEQFF.

This clonotype turned up a few times. The chain recombines TRBV20-1 with TRBJ1-1; 10 bases fit TRBD1. Per the germline V gene, CDR1 is DFQATT and CDR2 is SNEGSKA (reference sequence). The V and J ends lost 5 bases and 0 bases, in that order; junction bases with no gene match: 9. CDR3 length: 16 amino acids. CDR3 nucleotide sequence: TGCAGTGCTTGGGACAGGGGCCATTTGATGAACACTGAAGCTTTCTTT. Protein: CSAWDRGHLMNTEAFF.